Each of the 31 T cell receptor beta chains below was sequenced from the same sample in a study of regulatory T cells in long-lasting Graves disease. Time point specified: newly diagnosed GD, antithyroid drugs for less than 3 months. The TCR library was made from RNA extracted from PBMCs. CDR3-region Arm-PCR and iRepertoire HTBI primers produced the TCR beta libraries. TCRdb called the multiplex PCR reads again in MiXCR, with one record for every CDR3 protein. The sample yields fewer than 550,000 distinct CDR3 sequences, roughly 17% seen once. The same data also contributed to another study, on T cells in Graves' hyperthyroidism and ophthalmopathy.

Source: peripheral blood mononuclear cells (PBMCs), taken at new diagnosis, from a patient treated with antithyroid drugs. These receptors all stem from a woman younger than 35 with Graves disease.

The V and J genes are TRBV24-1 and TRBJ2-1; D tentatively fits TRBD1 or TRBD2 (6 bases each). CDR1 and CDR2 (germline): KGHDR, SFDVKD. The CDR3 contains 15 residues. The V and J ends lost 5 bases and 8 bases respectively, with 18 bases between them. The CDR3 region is CATSVSEGGVDEQFF. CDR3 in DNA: TGTGCCACCAGTGTCTCCGAGGGGGGAGTCGATGAGCAGTTCTTC.

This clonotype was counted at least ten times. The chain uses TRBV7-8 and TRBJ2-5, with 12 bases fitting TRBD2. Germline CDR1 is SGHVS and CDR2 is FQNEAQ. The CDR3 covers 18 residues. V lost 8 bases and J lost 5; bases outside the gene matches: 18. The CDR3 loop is CASLRIQTSGSKGETQYF. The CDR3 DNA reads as TGTGCCAGCCTGCGAATTCAGACTAGCGGGAGTAAGGGGGAGACCCAGTACTTC.

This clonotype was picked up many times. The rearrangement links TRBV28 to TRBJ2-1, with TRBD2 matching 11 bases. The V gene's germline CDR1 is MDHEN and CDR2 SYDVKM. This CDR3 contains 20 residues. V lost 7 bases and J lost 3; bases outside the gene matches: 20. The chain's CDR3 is CASTPWGVAGGPIDYNEQFF. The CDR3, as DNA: TGTGCCAGCACCCCGTGGGGAGTAGCGGGAGGGCCTATTGACTACAATGAGCAGTTCTTC.

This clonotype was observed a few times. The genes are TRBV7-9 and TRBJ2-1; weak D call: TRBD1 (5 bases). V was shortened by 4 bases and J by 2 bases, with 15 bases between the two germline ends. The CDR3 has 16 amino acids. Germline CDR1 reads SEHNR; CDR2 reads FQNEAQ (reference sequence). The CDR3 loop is CASSSDQGVPYNEQFF. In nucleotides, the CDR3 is TGTGCCAGCAGCTCGGACCAGGGTGTTCCCTACAATGAGCAGTTCTTC.

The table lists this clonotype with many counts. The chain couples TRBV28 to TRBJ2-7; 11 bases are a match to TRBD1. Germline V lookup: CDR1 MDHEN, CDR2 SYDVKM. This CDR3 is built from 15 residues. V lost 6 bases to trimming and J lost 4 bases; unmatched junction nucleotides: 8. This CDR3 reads CASRWSGQGAYEQYF. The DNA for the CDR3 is TGTGCCAGCAGATGGAGCGGACAGGGGGCTTACGAGCAGTACTTC.

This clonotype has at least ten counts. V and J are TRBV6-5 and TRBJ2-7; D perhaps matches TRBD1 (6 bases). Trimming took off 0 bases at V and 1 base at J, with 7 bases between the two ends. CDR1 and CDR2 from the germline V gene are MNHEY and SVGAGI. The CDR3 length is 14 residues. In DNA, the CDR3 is TGTGCCAGCAGTTACTCGAGGGGGTCCTACGAGCAGTACTTC. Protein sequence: CASSYSRGSYEQYF.

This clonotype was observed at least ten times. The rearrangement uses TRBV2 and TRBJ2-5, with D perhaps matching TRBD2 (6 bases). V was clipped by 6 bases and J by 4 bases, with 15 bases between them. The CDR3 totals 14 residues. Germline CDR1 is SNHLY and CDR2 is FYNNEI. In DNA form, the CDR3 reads TGTGCCAGCAGGGGAGTGACGGGAGTAGAGACCCAGTACTTC. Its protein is CASRGVTGVETQYF.

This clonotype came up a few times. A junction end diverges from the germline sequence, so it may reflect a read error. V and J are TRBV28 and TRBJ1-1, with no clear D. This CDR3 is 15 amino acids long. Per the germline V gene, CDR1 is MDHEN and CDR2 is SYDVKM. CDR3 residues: CASSSPADGNTETFF. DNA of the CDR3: TGTGCCAGCAGTTCCCCAGCGGACGGAAACACTGAAACTTTCTTT.

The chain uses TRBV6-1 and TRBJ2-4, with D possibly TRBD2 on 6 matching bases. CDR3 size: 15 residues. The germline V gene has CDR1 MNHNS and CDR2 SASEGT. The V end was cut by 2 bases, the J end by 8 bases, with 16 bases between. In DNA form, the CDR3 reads TGTGCCAGCAGTGAAACCTTGGGGGGAAGCCACATTCAGTACTTC. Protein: CASSETLGGSHIQYF.

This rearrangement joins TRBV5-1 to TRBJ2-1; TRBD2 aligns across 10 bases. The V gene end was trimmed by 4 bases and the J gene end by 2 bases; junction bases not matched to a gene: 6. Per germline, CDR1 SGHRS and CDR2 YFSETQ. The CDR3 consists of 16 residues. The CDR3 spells CASSIKLAGPYNEQFF. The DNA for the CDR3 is TGCGCCAGCAGCATTAAACTAGCGGGGCCCTACAATGAGCAGTTCTTC.

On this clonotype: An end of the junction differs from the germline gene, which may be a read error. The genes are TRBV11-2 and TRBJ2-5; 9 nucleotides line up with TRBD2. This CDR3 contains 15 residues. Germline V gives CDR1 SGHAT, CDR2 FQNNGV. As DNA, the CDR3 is TGTGCCAGCAGCTTATCTAGCGGGATCCAAGGGACCCAGTACTTC. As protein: CASSLSSGIQGTQYF. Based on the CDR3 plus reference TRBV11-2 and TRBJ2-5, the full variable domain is EAGVAQSPRYKIIEKRQSVAFWCNPISGHATLYWYQQILGQGPKLLIQFQNNGVVDDSQLPKDRFSAERLKGVDSTLKIQPAKLEDSAVYLCASSLSSGIQGTQYFGPGTRLLVL.

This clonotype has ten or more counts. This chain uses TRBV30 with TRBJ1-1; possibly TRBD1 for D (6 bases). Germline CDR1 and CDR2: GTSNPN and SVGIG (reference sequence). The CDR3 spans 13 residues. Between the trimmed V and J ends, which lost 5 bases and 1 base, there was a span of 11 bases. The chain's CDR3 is CAWSGQPNTEAFF. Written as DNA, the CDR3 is TGTGCCTGGTCAGGACAGCCGAACACTGAAGCTTTCTTT.

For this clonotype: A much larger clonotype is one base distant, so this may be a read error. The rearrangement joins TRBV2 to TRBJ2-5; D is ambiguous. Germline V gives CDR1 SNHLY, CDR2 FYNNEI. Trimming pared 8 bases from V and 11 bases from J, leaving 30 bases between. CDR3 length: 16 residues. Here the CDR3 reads CASSVDGSGGNDEQYF. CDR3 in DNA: TGTGCCAGCTCTGTCGACGGTTCAGGCGGTAACGATGAGCAGTACTTC.

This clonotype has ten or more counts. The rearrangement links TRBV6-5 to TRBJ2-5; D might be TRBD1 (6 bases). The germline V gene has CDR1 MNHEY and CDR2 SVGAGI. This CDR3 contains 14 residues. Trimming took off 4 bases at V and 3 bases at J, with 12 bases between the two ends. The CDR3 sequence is CASSSDSSKETQYF. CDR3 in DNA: TGTGCCAGCAGTTCGGACAGCTCTAAAGAGACCCAGTACTTC.

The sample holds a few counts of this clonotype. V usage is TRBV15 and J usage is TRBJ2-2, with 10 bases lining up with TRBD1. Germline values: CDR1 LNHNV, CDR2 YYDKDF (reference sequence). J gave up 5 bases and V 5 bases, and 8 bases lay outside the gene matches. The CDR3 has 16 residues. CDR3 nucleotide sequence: TGTGCCACCAGCCCCCAGACGGGACAGGGGACCGGGGAGCTGTTTTTT. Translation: CATSPQTGQGTGELFF.

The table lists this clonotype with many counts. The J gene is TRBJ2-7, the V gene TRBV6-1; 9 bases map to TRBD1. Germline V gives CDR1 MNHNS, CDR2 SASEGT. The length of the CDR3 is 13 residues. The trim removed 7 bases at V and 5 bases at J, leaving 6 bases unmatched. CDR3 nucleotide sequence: TGTGCCAGCACTCGGGACAGGGCGAACGAGCAGTACTTC. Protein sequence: CASTRDRANEQYF.

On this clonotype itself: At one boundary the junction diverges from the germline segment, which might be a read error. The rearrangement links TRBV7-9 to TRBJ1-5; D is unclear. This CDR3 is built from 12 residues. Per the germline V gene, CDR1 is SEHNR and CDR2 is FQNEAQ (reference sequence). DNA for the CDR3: TGCGCCAGCAGCTTGATGAAACCGCCCCAGCATTTT. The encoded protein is CASSLMKPPQHF. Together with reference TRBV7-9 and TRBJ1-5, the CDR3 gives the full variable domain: DTGVSQNPRHKITKRGQNVTFRCDPISEHNRLYWYRQTLGQGPEFLTYFQNEAQLEKSRLLSDRFSAERPKGSFSTLEIQRTEQGDSAMYLCASSLMKPPQHFGDGTRLSIL.

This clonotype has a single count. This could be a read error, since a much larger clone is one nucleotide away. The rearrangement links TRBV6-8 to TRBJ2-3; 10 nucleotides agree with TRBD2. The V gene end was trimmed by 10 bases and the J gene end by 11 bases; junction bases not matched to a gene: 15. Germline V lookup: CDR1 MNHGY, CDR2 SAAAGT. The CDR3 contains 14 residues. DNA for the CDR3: TGTGCCATCAGGCCACTAGCGGGATTGGGTGGGCAGTATTTT. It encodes CAIRPLAGLGGQYF.

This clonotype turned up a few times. The CDR3: CASSYSLAGGLANEQFF. CDR3 nucleotide sequence: TGTGCCAGCAGTTACTCTTTAGCGGGAGGGTTGGCCAATGAGCAGTTCTTC. This chain links TRBV6-2 or TRBV6-3 with TRBJ2-1; 11 nucleotides match TRBD2. Germline trimming cut 0 bases from V and 6 bases from J; bases unmatched to any gene: 7. Looked up from germline, CDR1 is MNHEY and CDR2 is SVGEGT. This CDR3 spans 17 amino acids.

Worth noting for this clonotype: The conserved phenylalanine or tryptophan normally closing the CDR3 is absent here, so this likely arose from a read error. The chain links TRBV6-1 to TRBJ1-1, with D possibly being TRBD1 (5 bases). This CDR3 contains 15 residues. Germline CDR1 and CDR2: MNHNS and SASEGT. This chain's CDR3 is CASSKQVLVNTEAFS. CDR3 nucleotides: TGTGCTAGCAGTAAACAGGTTTTGGTGAACACTGAAGCTTTCTCT.

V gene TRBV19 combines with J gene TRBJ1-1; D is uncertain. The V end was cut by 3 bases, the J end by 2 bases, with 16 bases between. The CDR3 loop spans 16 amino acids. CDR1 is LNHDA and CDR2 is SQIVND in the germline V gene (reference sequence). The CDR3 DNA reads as TGTGCCAGTAGTATTTTCGGCGGCAGTTTAAACACTGAAGCTTTCTTT. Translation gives CASSIFGGSLNTEAFF.

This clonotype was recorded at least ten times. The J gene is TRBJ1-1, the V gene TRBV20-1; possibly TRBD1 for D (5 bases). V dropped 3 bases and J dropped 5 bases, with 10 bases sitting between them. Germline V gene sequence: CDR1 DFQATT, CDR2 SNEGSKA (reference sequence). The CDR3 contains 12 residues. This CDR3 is CSARRDSTEAFF. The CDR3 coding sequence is TGCAGTGCTAGGCGGGACTCTACTGAAGCTTTCTTT.

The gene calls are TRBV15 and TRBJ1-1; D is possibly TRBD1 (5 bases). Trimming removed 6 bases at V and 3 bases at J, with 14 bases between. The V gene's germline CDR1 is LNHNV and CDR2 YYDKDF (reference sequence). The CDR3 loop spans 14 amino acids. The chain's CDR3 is CATRTPRGDTEAFF. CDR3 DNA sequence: TGTGCCACCAGGACTCCACGGGGGGACACTGAAGCTTTCTTT.

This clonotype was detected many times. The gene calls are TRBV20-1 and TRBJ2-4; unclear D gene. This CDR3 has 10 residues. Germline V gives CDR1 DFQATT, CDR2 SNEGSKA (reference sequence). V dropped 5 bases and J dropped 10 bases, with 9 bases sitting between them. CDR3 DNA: TGCAGTGCTCGGCTGGAAATTCAGTACTTC. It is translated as CSARLEIQYF.

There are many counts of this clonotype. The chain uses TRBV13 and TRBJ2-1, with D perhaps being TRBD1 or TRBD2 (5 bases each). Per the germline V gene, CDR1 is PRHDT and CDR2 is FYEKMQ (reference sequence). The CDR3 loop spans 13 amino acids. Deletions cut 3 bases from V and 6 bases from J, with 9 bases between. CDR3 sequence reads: CASSLGPVNEQFF. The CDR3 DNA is TGTGCCAGCAGCTTGGGACCCGTCAATGAGCAGTTCTTC.

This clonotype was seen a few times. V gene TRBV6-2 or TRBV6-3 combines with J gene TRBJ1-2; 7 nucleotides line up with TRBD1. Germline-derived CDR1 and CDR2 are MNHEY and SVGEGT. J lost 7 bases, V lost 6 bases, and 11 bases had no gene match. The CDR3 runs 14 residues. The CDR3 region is CASSPTGQQAGYTF. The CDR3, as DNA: TGTGCCAGCAGCCCAACGGGACAGCAAGCTGGCTACACCTTC.

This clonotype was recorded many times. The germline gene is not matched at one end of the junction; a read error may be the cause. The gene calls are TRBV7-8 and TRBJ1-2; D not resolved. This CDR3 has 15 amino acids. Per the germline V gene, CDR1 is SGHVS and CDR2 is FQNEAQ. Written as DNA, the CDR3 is TGTGCCAGCAGCCCGGGGATTCCCCACATATATGACTACACCTTC. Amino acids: CASSPGIPHIYDYTF.

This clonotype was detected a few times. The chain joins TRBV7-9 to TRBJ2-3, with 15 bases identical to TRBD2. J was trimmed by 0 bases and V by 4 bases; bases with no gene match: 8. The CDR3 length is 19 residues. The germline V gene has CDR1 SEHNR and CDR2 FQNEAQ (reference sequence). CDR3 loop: CASSSTGLAGGTSTDTQYF. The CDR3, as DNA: TGTGCCAGCAGCTCTACCGGACTAGCGGGAGGGACTAGCACAGATACGCAGTATTTT.

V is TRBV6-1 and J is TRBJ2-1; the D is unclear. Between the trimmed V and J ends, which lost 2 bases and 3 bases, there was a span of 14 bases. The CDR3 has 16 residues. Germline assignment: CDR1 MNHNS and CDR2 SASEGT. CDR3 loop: CASSESSVLFYNEQFF. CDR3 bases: TGTGCCAGCAGTGAATCGTCAGTCCTGTTCTACAATGAGCAGTTCTTC.

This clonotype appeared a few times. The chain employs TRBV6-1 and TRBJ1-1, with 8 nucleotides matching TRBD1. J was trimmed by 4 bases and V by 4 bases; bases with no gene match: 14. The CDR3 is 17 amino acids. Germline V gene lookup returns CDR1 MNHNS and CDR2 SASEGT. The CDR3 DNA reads TGTGCCAGCAGTGGGGCAGACAGGGGCATTAGCGGCACTGAAGCTTTCTTT. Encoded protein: CASSGADRGISGTEAFF.

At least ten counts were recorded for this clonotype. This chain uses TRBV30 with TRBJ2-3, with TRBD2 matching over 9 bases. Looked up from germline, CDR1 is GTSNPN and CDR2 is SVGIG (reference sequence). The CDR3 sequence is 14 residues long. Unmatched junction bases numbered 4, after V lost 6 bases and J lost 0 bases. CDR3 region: CACTGTSSTDTQYF. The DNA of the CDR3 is TGTGCCTGCACTGGGACTAGCAGCACAGATACGCAGTATTTT.